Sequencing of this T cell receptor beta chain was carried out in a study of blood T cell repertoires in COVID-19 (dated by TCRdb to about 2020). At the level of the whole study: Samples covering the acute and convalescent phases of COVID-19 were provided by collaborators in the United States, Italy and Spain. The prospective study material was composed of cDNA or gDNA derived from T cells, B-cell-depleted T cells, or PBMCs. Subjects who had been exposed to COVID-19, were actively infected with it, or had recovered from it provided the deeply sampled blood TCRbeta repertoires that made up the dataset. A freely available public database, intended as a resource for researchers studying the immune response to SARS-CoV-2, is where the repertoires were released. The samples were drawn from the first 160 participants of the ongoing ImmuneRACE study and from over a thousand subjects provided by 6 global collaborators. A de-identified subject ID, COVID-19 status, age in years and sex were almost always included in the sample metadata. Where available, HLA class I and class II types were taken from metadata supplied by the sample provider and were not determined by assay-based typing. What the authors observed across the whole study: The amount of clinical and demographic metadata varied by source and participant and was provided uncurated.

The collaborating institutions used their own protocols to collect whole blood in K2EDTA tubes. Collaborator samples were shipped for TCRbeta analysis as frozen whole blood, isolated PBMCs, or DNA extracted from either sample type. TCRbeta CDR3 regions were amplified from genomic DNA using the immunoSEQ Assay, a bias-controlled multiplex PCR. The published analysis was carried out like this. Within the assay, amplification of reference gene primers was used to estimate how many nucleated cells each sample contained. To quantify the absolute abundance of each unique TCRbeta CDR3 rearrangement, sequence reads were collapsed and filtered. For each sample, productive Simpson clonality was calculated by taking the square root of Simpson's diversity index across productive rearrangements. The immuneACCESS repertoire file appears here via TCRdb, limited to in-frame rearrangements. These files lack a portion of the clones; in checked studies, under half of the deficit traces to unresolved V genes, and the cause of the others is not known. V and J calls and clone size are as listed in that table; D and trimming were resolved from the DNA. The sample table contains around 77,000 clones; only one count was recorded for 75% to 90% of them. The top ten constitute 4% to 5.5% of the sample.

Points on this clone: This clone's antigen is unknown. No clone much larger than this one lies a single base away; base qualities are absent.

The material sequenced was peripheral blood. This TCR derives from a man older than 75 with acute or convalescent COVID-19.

Read as DNA, the sequence is TGCGCCAGCAGTGACCCGAGCTCTGGGGCCAACGTCCTGACTTTC. This yields the protein CASSDPSSGANVLTF. The rearrangement joined TRBV10-1 to TRBJ2-6, with the D gene uncertain. At the junction V is shortened by 3 bases and J by 0 bases, with 6 bases in between. Measured from the cysteine to the phenylalanine, the CDR3 is 15 residues long. Only CDR3 DNA is held: 45 bases, read in frame from base 1. Looking up the germline V gene (reference sequence) yields CDR1 WNHNN and CDR2 SYGVQD.